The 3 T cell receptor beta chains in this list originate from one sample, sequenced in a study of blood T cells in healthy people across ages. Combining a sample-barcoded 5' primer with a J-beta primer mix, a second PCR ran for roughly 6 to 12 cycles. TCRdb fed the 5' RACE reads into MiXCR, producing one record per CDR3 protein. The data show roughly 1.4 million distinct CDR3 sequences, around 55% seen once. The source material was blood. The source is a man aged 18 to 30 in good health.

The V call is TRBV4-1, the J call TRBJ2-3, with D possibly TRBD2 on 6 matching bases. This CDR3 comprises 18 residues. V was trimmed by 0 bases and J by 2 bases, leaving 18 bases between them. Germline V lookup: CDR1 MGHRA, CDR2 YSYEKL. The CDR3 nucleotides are TGCGCCAGCAGCCAAGATTTCGGAGGGGCGGGACCCACAGATACGCAGTATTTT. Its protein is CASSQDFGGAGPTDTQYF.

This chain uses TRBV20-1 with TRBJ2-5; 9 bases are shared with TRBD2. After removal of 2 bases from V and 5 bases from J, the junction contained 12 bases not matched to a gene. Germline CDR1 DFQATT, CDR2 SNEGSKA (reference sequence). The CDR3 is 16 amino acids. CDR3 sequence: CSARIAASGDLETQYF. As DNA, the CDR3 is TGCAGTGCTAGAATCGCCGCTAGCGGGGATTTGGAGACCCAGTACTTC.

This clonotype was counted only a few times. CDR3: CASSRSGGARETQYF. The CDR3 bases are TGTGCCAGCAGCCGCAGCGGGGGGGCCAGGGAGACCCAGTACTTC. The chain is built from TRBV7-2 and TRBJ2-5; 10 bases map to TRBD2. The CDR3 is 15 amino acids. The germline V gene encodes CDR1 SGHTA and CDR2 FQGNSA. V dropped 5 bases and J dropped 5; count of bases not matched to a gene: 8. Together with reference TRBV7-2 and TRBJ2-5, the CDR3 gives the full variable domain: GAGVSQSPSNKVTEKGKDVELRCDPISGHTALYWYRQSLGQGLEFLIYFQGNSAPDKSGLPSDRFSAERTGGSVSTLTIQRTQQEDSAVYLCASSRSGGARETQYFGPGTRLLVL.